These T cell receptor beta chains were read from a single sample in a study of T cells after yellow fever vaccination. MiXCR, run by TCRdb on the 5' RACE reads, gives a single entry per CDR3 protein. The sample lists about 260,000 distinct CDR3 sequences, around 5.3% occurring once. The sequencing used CD4+ T cells sorted from PBMCs, collected on the day of the yellow fever booster vaccination. The receptors come from a man younger than 35 who received the YFV17D yellow fever vaccine. CDR3s include the opening cysteine and the closing phenylalanine or tryptophan. The D gene is left open where the match is weak. Expanded clones are given a class, and other clones once, few, many or no size at all.

d_gene: TRBD1; j_gene: TRBJ1-1; abundance: few; v_gene: TRBV5-4; CDR3aa: CASSSPGQVNTEAFF; CDR3nt: TGTGCCAGCAGCTCCCCGGGACAGGTGAACACTGAAGCTTTCTTT
d_gene: NA; j_gene: TRBJ1-1; abundance: many; v_gene: TRBV20-1; CDR3aa: CSAPDRNTEAFF; CDR3nt: TGCAGTGCTCCCGACAGGAACACTGAAGCTTTCTTT
d_gene: NA; j_gene: TRBJ2-3; abundance: NA; v_gene: TRBV2; CDR3aa: CASSVTANTQYF; CDR3nt: TGTGCCAGCAGTGTCACTGCGAACACGCAGTATTTT
d_gene: NA; j_gene: TRBJ2-5; abundance: few; v_gene: TRBV5-4; CDR3aa: CASSLALSKETQYF; CDR3nt: TGTGCCAGCAGCTTGGCCCTTAGCAAGGAGACCCAGTACTTC
d_gene: NA; j_gene: TRBJ1-2; abundance: NA; v_gene: TRBV14; CDR3aa: CASSQDHLAVGYGYTF; CDR3nt: TGTGCCAGCAGCCAAGATCATCTGGCAGTTGGCTATGGCTACACCTTC
d_gene: NA; j_gene: TRBJ2-3; abundance: many; v_gene: TRBV5-4; CDR3aa: CASSLLQGTDTQYF; CDR3nt: TGTGCCAGCAGCTTGCTACAGGGAACAGATACGCAGTATTTT
d_gene: NA; j_gene: TRBJ1-2; abundance: many; v_gene: TRBV4-1; CDR3aa: CASSHIPGPLQYGYTF; CDR3nt: TGCGCCAGCAGCCATATCCCAGGACCCCTCCAATATGGCTACACCTTC
d_gene: TRBD2; j_gene: TRBJ2-5; abundance: NA; v_gene: TRBV2; CDR3aa: CASSGAQGGETQYF; CDR3nt: TGTGCCAGCAGTGGCGCTCAGGGAGGGGAGACCCAGTACTTC
d_gene: TRBD2; j_gene: TRBJ2-1; abundance: few; v_gene: TRBV7-9; CDR3aa: CASSPRGGYDEQFF; CDR3nt: TGTGCCAGCAGCCCCCGGGGAGGGTACGATGAGCAGTTCTTC
d_gene: NA; j_gene: TRBJ2-2; abundance: many; v_gene: TRBV7-3; CDR3aa: CASSLVRGNTGELFF; CDR3nt: TGTGCCAGCAGCTTGGTCAGGGGTAACACCGGGGAGCTGTTTTTT
d_gene: NA; j_gene: TRBJ1-1; abundance: NA; v_gene: TRBV2; CDR3aa: CASSGPLMNTEAFF; CDR3nt: TGTGCCAGCAGTGGTCCTTTAATGAACACTGAAGCTTTCTTT
d_gene: TRBD2; j_gene: TRBJ2-3; abundance: many; v_gene: TRBV5-1; CDR3aa: CASSARTSSTDTQYF; CDR3nt: TGCGCCAGCTCTGCCCGGACTAGCTCCACAGATACGCAGTATTTT
d_gene: NA; j_gene: TRBJ2-5; abundance: few; v_gene: TRBV29-1; CDR3aa: CSVEDQSKETQYF; CDR3nt: TGCAGCGTTGAAGATCAGTCGAAGGAGACCCAGTACTTC
d_gene: NA; j_gene: TRBJ2-5; abundance: NA; v_gene: TRBV20-1; CDR3aa: CSARLLGRQETQYF; CDR3nt: TGCAGTGCTAGACTACTAGGACGCCAAGAGACCCAGTACTTC
d_gene: TRBD2; j_gene: TRBJ2-5; abundance: NA; v_gene: TRBV18; CDR3aa: CASSPVEAGGGETQYF; CDR3nt: TGTGCCAGCTCACCGGTCGAAGCGGGGGGCGGAGAGACCCAGTACTTC
d_gene: TRBD2; j_gene: TRBJ2-3; abundance: NA; v_gene: TRBV5-1; CDR3aa: CASSLSGVATDTQYF; CDR3nt: TGCGCCAGCAGCTTGAGCGGGGTTGCCACAGATACGCAGTATTTT
d_gene: NA; j_gene: TRBJ1-1; abundance: many; v_gene: TRBV12-3/TRBV12-4; CDR3aa: CASRTWGPGAEAFF; CDR3nt: TGTGCCAGCAGAACCTGGGGACCCGGAGCTGAAGCTTTCTTT
d_gene: NA; j_gene: TRBJ2-2; abundance: many; v_gene: TRBV12-3/TRBV12-4; CDR3aa: CASRTQEAGELFF; CDR3nt: TGTGCCAGCAGAACACAGGAGGCCGGGGAGCTGTTTTTT
d_gene: TRBD1; j_gene: TRBJ2-2; abundance: few; v_gene: TRBV5-1; CDR3aa: CASSLGQGVTGELFF; CDR3nt: TGCGCCAGCAGCTTGGGTCAGGGGGTCACCGGGGAGCTGTTTTTT
d_gene: NA; j_gene: TRBJ1-5; abundance: NA; v_gene: TRBV2; CDR3aa: CASSGTGRNQPQHF; CDR3nt: TGTGCCAGCAGTGGCACAGGGAGGAATCAGCCCCAGCATTTT
d_gene: TRBD1; j_gene: TRBJ2-7; abundance: few; v_gene: TRBV20-1; CDR3aa: CSARVPGTGAKYEQYF; CDR3nt: TGCAGTGCTAGGGTCCCCGGGACAGGGGCGAAATACGAGCAGTACTTC
d_gene: TRBD2; j_gene: TRBJ2-3; abundance: NA; v_gene: TRBV6-5; CDR3aa: CASSSPSGADTQYF; CDR3nt: TGTGCCAGCAGTTCCCCTAGCGGGGCAGATACGCAGTATTTT
d_gene: NA; j_gene: TRBJ2-5; abundance: many; v_gene: TRBV2; CDR3aa: CASGGLRETQYF; CDR3nt: TGTGCCAGCGGGGGGCTTCGGGAGACCCAGTACTTC
d_gene: NA; j_gene: TRBJ1-6; abundance: NA; v_gene: TRBV7-2; CDR3aa: CASSLRSVHNSPLHF; CDR3nt: TGTGCCAGCAGCTTACGGTCTGTGCATAATTCACCCCTCCACTTT
d_gene: NA; j_gene: TRBJ1-6; abundance: many; v_gene: TRBV5-1; CDR3aa: CASSLGTHNSPLHF; CDR3nt: TGCGCCAGCAGCTTGGGGACCCATAATTCACCCCTCCACTTT
d_gene: NA; j_gene: TRBJ1-5; abundance: NA; v_gene: TRBV10-3; CDR3aa: CAIGPGGGQPQHF; CDR3nt: TGTGCCATCGGTCCCGGGGGCGGACAGCCCCAGCATTTT
d_gene: NA; j_gene: TRBJ2-2; abundance: NA; v_gene: TRBV9; CDR3aa: CASSVGNTGELFF; CDR3nt: TGTGCCAGCAGCGTAGGTAACACCGGGGAGCTGTTTTTT
d_gene: TRBD1; j_gene: TRBJ1-6; abundance: few; v_gene: TRBV5-5; CDR3aa: CASSNSRTGPESPLHF; CDR3nt: TGTGCCAGCAGCAATTCCCGGACAGGGCCGGAATCACCCCTCCACTTT
d_gene: TRBD1; j_gene: TRBJ1-4; abundance: many; v_gene: TRBV20-1; CDR3aa: CSAHRTGEKLFF; CDR3nt: TGCAGTGCTCACCGGACAGGGGAAAAACTGTTTTTT
d_gene: NA; j_gene: TRBJ2-7; abundance: many; v_gene: TRBV20-1; CDR3aa: CSARYGSYEQYF; CDR3nt: TGCAGTGCTAGATATGGGTCCTACGAGCAGTACTTC
d_gene: TRBD2; j_gene: TRBJ2-3; abundance: many; v_gene: TRBV4-3; CDR3aa: CASSHLSGGRTDTQYF; CDR3nt: TGCGCCAGCAGCCACCTTAGCGGGGGGCGCACAGATACGCAGTATTTT
d_gene: NA; j_gene: TRBJ1-1; abundance: NA; v_gene: TRBV18; CDR3aa: CASSPKVSGTGDTEAFF; CDR3nt: TGTGCCAGCTCACCAAAAGTCTCAGGGACTGGAGACACTGAAGCTTTCTTT
d_gene: TRBD1; j_gene: TRBJ2-3; abundance: few; v_gene: TRBV7-9; CDR3aa: CASSQSTGARGTQYF; CDR3nt: TGTGCCAGCAGCCAATCAACAGGGGCCAGGGGTACGCAGTATTTT
d_gene: TRBD1; j_gene: TRBJ1-1; abundance: many; v_gene: TRBV18; CDR3aa: CASSPNRGKEKAFF; CDR3nt: TGTGCCAGCTCACCAAACAGGGGAAAGGAGAAAGCTTTCTTT
d_gene: TRBD1; j_gene: TRBJ2-5; abundance: few; v_gene: TRBV5-1; CDR3aa: CASSLTGGTETQYF; CDR3nt: TGCGCCAGCAGCTTGACAGGGGGAACAGAGACCCAGTACTTC
d_gene: NA; j_gene: TRBJ2-1; abundance: NA; v_gene: TRBV5-1; CDR3aa: CASSLQGRDNEQFF; CDR3nt: TGCGCCAGCAGCTTGCAGGGAAGGGACAATGAGCAGTTCTTC
d_gene: NA; j_gene: TRBJ2-5; abundance: few; v_gene: TRBV7-2; CDR3aa: CASSFDLGKETQYF; CDR3nt: TGTGCCAGCAGCTTTGACTTAGGGAAAGAGACCCAGTACTTC
d_gene: NA; j_gene: TRBJ1-4; abundance: few; v_gene: TRBV4-1; CDR3aa: CASSPGVAGGGEKLFF; CDR3nt: TGCGCCAGCAGCCCGGGCGTGGCAGGAGGGGGGGAAAAACTGTTTTTT
d_gene: NA; j_gene: TRBJ2-3; abundance: NA; v_gene: TRBV11-2; CDR3aa: CASSPGWAPSDTQYF; CDR3nt: TGTGCCAGCAGCCCCGGATGGGCACCCTCAGATACGCAGTATTTT
d_gene: NA; j_gene: TRBJ2-3; abundance: many; v_gene: TRBV5-1; CDR3aa: CASGSGAVGPDTQYF; CDR3nt: TGCGCCAGCGGGTCAGGGGCCGTTGGCCCAGATACGCAGTATTTT
d_gene: NA; j_gene: TRBJ1-5; abundance: NA; v_gene: TRBV28; CDR3aa: CASSETGRGSNQPQHF; CDR3nt: TGTGCCAGCAGTGAAACAGGGAGAGGGAGCAATCAGCCCCAGCATTTT
d_gene: TRBD1; j_gene: TRBJ2-1; abundance: few; v_gene: TRBV6-2/TRBV6-3; CDR3aa: CASSPHSDRGRRNEQFF; CDR3nt: TGTGCCAGCAGCCCCCACTCTGACAGGGGGCGCCGCAATGAGCAGTTCTTC
d_gene: NA; j_gene: TRBJ2-2; abundance: few; v_gene: TRBV10-2; CDR3aa: CASSATNTGELFF; CDR3nt: TGCGCCAGCAGTGCTACGAACACCGGGGAGCTGTTTTTT